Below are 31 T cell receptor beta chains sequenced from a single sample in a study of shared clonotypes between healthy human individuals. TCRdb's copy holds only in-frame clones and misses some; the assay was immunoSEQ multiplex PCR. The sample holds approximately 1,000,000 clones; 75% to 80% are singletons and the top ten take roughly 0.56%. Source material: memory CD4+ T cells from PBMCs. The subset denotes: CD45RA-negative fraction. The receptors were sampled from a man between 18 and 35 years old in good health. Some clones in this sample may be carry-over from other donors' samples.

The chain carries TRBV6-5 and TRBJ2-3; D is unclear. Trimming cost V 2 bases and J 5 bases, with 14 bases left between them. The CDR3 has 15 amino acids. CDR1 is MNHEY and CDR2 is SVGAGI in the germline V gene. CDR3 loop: CASSYKGPDGDTQYF. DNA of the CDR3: TGTGCCAGCAGTTACAAGGGCCCCGACGGAGATACGCAGTATTTT.

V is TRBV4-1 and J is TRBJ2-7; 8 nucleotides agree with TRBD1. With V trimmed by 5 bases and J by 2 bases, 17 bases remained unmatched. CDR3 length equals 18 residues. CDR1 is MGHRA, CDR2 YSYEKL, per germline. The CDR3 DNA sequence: TGCGCCAGCAGCGGATTTCTCCTGCAGGGGGCGCGGGCCTACGAGCAGTACTTC. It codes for CASSGFLLQGARAYEQYF.

The CDR3 nucleotides are TGTGCCAGCGGCAGGGGGACACCTTACCCAGATACGCAGTATTTT. Residues: CASGRGTPYPDTQYF. The chain uses TRBV6-1 and TRBJ2-3, with TRBD1 identical over 7 bases. The CDR3 spans 15 residues. V shed 8 bases and J 4 bases; nucleotides not matched to a gene: 12. The V gene's germline CDR1 is MNHNS and CDR2 SASEGT.

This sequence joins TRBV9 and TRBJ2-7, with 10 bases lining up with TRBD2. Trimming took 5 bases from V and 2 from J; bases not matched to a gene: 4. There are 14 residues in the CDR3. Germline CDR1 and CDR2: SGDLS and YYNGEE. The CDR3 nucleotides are TGTGCCAGCAGTAGGACTAGCGGCCCCTACGAGCAGTACTTC. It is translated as CASSRTSGPYEQYF.

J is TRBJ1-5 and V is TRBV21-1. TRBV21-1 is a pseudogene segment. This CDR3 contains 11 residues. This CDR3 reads CASSPKGPQHF. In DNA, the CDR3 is TGTGCCAGCAGCCCCAAGGGCCCCCAGCATTTT.

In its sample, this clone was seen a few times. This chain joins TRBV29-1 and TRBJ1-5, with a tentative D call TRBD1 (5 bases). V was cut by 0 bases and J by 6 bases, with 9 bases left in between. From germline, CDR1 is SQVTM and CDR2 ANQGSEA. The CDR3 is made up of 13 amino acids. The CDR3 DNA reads TGCAGCGTTGAAGACTACACAGGTCAGCCCCAGCATTTT. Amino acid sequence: CSVEDYTGQPQHF.

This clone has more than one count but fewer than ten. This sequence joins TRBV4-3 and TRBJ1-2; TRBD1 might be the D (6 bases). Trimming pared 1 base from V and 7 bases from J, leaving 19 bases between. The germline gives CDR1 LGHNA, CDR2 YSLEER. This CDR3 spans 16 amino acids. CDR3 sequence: CASSQARTVSGGGYTF. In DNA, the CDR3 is TGCGCCAGCAGCCAAGCTCGGACAGTGAGTGGTGGTGGCTACACCTTC.

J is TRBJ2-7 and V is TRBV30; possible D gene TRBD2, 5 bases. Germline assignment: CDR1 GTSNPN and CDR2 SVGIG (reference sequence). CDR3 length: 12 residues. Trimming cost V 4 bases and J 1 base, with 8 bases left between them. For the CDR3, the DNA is TGTGCCTGGAAGACTAATTCCTACGAGCAGTACTTC. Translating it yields CAWKTNSYEQYF.

This CDR3 is CASSLELSGGKGAAGNTIYF. The CDR3 DNA reads TGCGCCAGCAGCTTGGAGCTTTCAGGGGGCAAAGGAGCTGCTGGAAACACCATATATTTT. The chain combines TRBV5-1 with TRBJ1-3; TRBD1 agrees at 8 bases. CDR3 length: 20 residues. CDR1 and CDR2 (germline): SGHRS, YFSETQ. J was trimmed by 2 bases and V by 0 bases; bases with no gene match: 16. Using reference TRBV5-1 and TRBJ1-3 for the parts outside the CDR3, the full variable domain is KAGVTQTPRYLIKTRGQQVTLSCSPISGHRSVSWYQQTPGQGLQFLFEYFSETQRNKGNFPGRFSGRQFSNSRSEMNVSTLELGDSALYLCASSLELSGGKGAAGNTIYFGEGSWLTVV.

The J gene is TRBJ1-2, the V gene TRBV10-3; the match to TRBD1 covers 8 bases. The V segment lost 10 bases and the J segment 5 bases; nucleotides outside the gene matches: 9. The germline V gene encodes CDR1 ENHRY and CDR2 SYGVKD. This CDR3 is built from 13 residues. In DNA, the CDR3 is TGTGCCACCGGACAGGGCTTAACTTATGGCTACACCTTC. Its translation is CATGQGLTYGYTF.

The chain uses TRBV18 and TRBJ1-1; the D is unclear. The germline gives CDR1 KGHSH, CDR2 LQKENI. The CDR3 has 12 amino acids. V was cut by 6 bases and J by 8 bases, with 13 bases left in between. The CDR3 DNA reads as TGTGCCAGCTCGCGTATGGGAACAGAAGCTTTCTTT. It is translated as CASSRMGTEAFF.

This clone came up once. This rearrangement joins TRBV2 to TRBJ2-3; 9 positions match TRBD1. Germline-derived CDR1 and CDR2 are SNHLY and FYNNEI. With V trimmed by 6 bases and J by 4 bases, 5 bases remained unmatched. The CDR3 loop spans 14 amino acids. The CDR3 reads CASRTGGAADTQYF. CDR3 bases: TGTGCCAGCAGAACAGGGGGCGCGGCAGATACGCAGTATTTT.

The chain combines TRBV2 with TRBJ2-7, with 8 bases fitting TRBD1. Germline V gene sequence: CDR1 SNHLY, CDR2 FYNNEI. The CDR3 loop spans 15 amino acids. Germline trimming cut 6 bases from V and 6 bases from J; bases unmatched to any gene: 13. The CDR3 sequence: CASSFVDRGPVEQYF. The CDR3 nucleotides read TGTGCCAGCAGCTTCGTCGACAGGGGTCCCGTCGAGCAGTACTTC. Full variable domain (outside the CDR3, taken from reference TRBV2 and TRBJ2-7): EPEVTQTPSHQVTQMGQEVILRCVPISNHLYFYWYRQILGQKVEFLVSFYNNEISEKSEIFDDQFSVERPDGSNFTLKIRSTKLEDSAMYFCASSFVDRGPVEQYFGPGTRLTVT.

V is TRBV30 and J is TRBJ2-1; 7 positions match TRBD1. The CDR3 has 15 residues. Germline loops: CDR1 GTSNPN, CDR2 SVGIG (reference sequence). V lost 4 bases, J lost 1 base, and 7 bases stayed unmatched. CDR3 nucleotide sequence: TGTGCCTGGAATAATGACAGGGATTCCTACAATGAGCAGTTCTTC. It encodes CAWNNDRDSYNEQFF.

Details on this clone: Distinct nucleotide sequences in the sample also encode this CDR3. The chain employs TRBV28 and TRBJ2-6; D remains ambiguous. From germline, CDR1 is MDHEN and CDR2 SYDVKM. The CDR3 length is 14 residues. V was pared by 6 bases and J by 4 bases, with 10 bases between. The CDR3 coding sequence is TGTGCCAGCAGCGAGCCCTCCGGGGCCAACGTCCTGACTTTC. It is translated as CASSEPSGANVLTF.

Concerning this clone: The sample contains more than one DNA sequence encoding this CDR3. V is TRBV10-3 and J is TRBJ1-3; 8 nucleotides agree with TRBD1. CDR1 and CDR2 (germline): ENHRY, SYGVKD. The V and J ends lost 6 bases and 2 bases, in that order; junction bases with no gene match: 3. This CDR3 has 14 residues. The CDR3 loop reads CAIRTGDAGNTIYF. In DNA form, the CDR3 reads TGTGCCATCAGGACAGGGGATGCTGGAAACACCATATATTTT.

CDR3 protein: CASGNRQGIVSNQPQHF. The CDR3 nucleotides read TGTGCCAGCGGGAATAGGCAGGGGATCGTTAGCAATCAGCCCCAGCATTTT. The chain is built from TRBV28 and TRBJ1-5; possibly TRBD1 for D (6 bases). Germline V gives CDR1 MDHEN, CDR2 SYDVKM. The V end was cut by 8 bases, the J end by 0 bases, with 20 bases between. This CDR3 comprises 17 residues.

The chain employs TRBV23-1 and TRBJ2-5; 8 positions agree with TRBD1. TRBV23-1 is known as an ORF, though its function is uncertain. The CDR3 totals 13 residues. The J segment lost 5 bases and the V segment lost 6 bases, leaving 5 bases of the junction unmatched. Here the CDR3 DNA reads TGCGCCAGCAGACCAGGGGGCTCGGAGACCCAGTACTTC. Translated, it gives CASRPGGSETQYF.

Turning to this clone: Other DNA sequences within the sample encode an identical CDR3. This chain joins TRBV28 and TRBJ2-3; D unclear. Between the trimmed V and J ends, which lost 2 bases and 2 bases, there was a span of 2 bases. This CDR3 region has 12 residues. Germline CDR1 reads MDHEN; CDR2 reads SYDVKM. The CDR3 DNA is TGTGCCAGCAGTTTACTCACAGATACGCAGTATTTT. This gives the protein CASSLLTDTQYF.

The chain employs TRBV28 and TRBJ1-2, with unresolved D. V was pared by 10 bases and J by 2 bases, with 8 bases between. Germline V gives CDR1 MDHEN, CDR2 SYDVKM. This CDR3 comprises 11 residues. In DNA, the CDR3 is TGTGCCACCTTCTTAAACTATGGCTACACCTTC. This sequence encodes CATFLNYGYTF.

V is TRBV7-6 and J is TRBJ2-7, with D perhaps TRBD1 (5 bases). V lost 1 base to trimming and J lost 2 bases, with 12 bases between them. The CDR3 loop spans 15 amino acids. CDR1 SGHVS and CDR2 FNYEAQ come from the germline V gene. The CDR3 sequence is CASSLGSGMTYEQYF. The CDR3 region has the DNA TGTGCCAGCAGCTTAGGTTCAGGGATGACCTACGAGCAGTACTTC.

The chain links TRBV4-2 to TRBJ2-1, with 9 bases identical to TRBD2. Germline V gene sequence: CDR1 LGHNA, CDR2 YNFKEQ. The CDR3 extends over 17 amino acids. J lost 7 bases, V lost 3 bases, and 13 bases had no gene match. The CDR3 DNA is TGTGCCAGCAGCCAGGACGATAGCGGGAGAGGTGGAAATGAGCAGTTCTTC. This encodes CASSQDDSGRGGNEQFF.

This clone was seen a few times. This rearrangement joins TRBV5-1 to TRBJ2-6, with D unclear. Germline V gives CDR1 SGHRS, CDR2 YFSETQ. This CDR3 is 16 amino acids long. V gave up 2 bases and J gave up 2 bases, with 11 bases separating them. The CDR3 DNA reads TGCGCCAGCAGCTTACCCGACAATGCTGGGGCCAACGTCCTGACTTTC. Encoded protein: CASSLPDNAGANVLTF. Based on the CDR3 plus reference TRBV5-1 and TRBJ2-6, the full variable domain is KAGVTQTPRYLIKTRGQQVTLSCSPISGHRSVSWYQQTPGQGLQFLFEYFSETQRNKGNFPGRFSGRQFSNSRSEMNVSTLELGDSALYLCASSLPDNAGANVLTFGAGSRLTVL.

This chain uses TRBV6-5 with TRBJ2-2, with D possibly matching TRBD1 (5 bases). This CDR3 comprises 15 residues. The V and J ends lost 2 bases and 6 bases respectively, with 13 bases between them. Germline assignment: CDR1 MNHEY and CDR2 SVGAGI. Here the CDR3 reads CASSYGLQAAGELFF. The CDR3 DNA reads TGTGCCAGCAGTTACGGGTTACAGGCGGCCGGGGAGCTGTTTTTT.

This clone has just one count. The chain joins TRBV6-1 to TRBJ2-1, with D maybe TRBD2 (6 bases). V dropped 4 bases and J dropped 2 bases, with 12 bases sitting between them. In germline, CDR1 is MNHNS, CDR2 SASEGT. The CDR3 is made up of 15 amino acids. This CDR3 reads CASSVGGRPYNEQFF. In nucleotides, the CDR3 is TGTGCCAGCAGTGTTGGGGGGAGGCCCTACAATGAGCAGTTCTTC.

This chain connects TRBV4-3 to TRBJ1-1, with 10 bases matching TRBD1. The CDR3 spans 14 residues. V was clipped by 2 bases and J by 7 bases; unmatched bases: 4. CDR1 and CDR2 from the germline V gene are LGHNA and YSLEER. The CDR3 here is CASSQTRDRGEAFF. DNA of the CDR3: TGCGCCAGCAGCCAAACCCGGGACAGGGGTGAAGCTTTCTTT.

The CDR3 bases are TGTGCCAGCAGCTTAGCTAGCGGGAGTGATGAGCAGTTCTTC. As protein: CASSLASGSDEQFF. The genes are TRBV7-3 and TRBJ2-1, with TRBD2 matching 10 bases. Trimming removed 2 bases from V and 8 bases from J; junction bases left unmatched: 3. From germline, CDR1 is SGHTA and CDR2 FQGTGA. The CDR3 is 14 amino acids.

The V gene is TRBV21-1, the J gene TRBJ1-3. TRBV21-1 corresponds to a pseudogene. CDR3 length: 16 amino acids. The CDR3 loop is CASSKWEGMAGNTIYF. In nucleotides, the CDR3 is TGTGCCAGCAGCAAATGGGAGGGGATGGCTGGAAACACCATATATTTT.

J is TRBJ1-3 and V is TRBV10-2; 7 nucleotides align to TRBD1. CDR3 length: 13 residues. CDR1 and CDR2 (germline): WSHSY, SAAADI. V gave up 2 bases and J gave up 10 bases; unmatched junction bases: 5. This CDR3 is CASSETGERTIYF. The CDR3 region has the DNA TGCGCCAGCAGTGAGACAGGGGAAAGGACCATATATTTT.

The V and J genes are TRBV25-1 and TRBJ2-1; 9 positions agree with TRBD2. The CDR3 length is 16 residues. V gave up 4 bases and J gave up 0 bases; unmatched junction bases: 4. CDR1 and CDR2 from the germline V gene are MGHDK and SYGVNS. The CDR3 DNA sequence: TGTGCCAGCAGTGGTATAGCGGGGGTCTCCTACAATGAGCAGTTCTTC. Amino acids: CASSGIAGVSYNEQFF. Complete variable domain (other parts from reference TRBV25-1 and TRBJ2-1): EADIYQTPRYLVIGTGKKITLECSQTMGHDKMYWYQQDPGMELHLIHYSYGVNSTEKGDLSSESTVSRIRTEHFPLTLESARPSHTSQYLCASSGIAGVSYNEQFFGPGTRLTVL.

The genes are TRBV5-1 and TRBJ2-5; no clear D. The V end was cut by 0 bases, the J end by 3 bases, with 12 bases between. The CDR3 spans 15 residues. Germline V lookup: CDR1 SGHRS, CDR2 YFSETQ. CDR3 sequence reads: CASSLGTFNEETQYF. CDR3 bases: TGCGCCAGCAGCTTGGGGACCTTCAATGAAGAGACCCAGTACTTC.